The next 4 T cell receptor beta chains were all read from a single sample in a study of T cells in Graves' hyperthyroidism and ophthalmopathy (dated by TCRdb to between 2018 and 2021). The library was produced with multiplex PCR. The sequencing machine was an Illumina HiSeq 2000. The TCR beta CDR3 regions were amplified from RNA transcripts. For the first round of RT-PCR on the TCR CDR3, the HTBI primer set was used together with the Qiagen OneStep RT-PCR kit. TCRdb passed the public sequencing reads through fastp at Q25 and MiXCR, retaining productive beta sequences. CDR3 protein sequences are deduplicated, and each keeps its most common genes and DNA. In this sample the table shows hundreds of thousands of distinct CDR3 sequences, around 13% of which occur a single time. Roughly a tenth of the sample goes to the ten largest clones. The source material was blood. These receptors originate from a woman aged 18-30 years with Graves' hyperthyroidism.

This clonotype was counted many times. This chain connects TRBV10-3 to TRBJ2-7; D ambiguous. Per germline, CDR1 ENHRY and CDR2 SYGVKD. CDR3 length equals 14 residues. V lost 0 bases and J lost 7, with 13 bases in between. The CDR3 region is CAISESYGLGEQYF. The CDR3 nucleotides are TGTGCCATCAGTGAGTCGTACGGGCTTGGGGAGCAGTACTTC.

V and J are TRBV6-1 and TRBJ2-5; 7 bases map to TRBD1. Germline CDR1 is MNHNS and CDR2 is SASEGT. The CDR3 length is 14 residues. Trimming at V came to 4 bases and at J to 5 bases, leaving 7 bases not matched to a gene. Written as DNA, the CDR3 is TGTGCCAGCAGTGCCAGACAGGGCGCGGAGACCCAGTACTTC. Encoded protein: CASSARQGAETQYF.

This clonotype was counted many times. This chain connects TRBV2 to TRBJ2-7, with 7 bases lining up with TRBD1. CDR3 length equals 17 residues. Per the germline V gene, CDR1 is SNHLY and CDR2 is FYNNEI. V shed 5 bases and J 2 bases; nucleotides not matched to a gene: 15. DNA of the CDR3: TGTGCCAGCAGTCTAACTCCTACAGGGGCCATCACCTACGAGCAGTACTTC. Encoded protein: CASSLTPTGAITYEQYF. The full variable domain, completed using reference TRBV2 and TRBJ2-7, is EPEVTQTPSHQVTQMGQEVILRCVPISNHLYFYWYRQILGQKVEFLVSFYNNEISEKSEIFDDQFSVERPDGSNFTLKIRSTKLEDSAMYFCASSLTPTGAITYEQYFGPGTRLTVT.

This sequence joins TRBV19 and TRBJ2-1, with 7 nucleotides matching TRBD1. CDR1 and CDR2 (germline): LNHDA, SQIVND (reference sequence). CDR3 length equals 15 residues. Trimming took 3 bases from V and 4 from J; bases not matched to a gene: 6. The CDR3 is CASSIPPTGYNEQFF. CDR3 DNA sequence: TGTGCCAGTAGTATCCCGCCGACAGGGTACAATGAGCAGTTCTTC. The full variable domain, completed using reference TRBV19 and TRBJ2-1, is DGGITQSPKYLFRKEGQNVTLSCEQNLNHDAMYWYRQDPGQGLRLIYYSQIVNDFQKGDIAEGYSVSREKKESFPLTVTSAQKNPTAFYLCASSIPPTGYNEQFFGPGTRLTVL.